The clone carrying this TCR beta chain was detected a few times. The antigen is unknown. These data come from a study of post-analysis software for immune sequencing data. General study findings and limits: In patients, TRBV5-6, TRBV5-1 and TRBV20-1 belonged to roughly 5 TRBV segments found more frequently than in controls.

CDR3 length equals 12 residues. Germline values: CDR1 LGHDT, CDR2 YNNKEL (reference sequence). The V end was cut by 6 bases, the J end by 5 bases, with 11 bases between. Unique molecular identifiers featured in each of the TCR beta cDNA libraries. TCRdb recomputed calls from the PCR reads with MiXCR, one row per CDR3 protein. The sample records a few hundred thousand distinct CDR3 sequences, more than 30% being singletons. Sequencing was carried out using blood. This chain connects TRBV3-1 to TRBJ2-7; D gene uncertain. This receptor was taken from a girl under 10 years old with multiple sclerosis. In nucleotides, the CDR3 is TGTGCCAGCAGTCAGTCCGATGACGAGCAGTACTTC. Its translation: CASSQSDDEQYF.